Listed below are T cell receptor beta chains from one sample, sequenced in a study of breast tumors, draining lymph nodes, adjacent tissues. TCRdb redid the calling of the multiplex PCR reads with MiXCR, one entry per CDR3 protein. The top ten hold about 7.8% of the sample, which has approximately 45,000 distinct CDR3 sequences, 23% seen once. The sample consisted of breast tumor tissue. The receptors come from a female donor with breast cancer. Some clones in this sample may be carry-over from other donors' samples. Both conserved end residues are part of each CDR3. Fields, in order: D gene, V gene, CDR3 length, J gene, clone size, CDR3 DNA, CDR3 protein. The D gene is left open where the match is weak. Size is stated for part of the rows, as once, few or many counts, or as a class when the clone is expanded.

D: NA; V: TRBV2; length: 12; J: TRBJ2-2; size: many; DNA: TGTGCCAGCAGTTCCGGGTACGGGGAGCTGTTTTTT; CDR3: CASSSGYGELFF
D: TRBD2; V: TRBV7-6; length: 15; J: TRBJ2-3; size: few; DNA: TGTGCCAGCAGCTCAGCGGGAGGGTCCACAGATACGCAGTATTTT; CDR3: CASSSAGGSTDTQYF
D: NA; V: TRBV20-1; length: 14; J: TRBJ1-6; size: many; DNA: TGCAGTGCTAGAGGCGGTCCTGAGAGTTCACCCCTCCACTTT; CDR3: CSARGGPESSPLHF
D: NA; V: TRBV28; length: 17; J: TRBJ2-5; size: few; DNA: TGTGCCAGCGGCCCGGGACTTTTAACGCCAGGCCAAGAGACCCAGTACTTC; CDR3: CASGPGLLTPGQETQYF
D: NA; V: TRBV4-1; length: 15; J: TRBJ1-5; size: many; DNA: TGCGCCAGCAGCCAAGCCGGGGAGCGCAATCAGCCCCAGCATTTT; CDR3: CASSQAGERNQPQHF
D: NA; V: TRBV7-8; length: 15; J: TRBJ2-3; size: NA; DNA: TGTGCCAGCAGCTTTAAGTCTTTGAGCACAGATACGCAGTATTTT; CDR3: CASSFKSLSTDTQYF
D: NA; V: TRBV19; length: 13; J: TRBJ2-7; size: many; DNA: TGTGCCAGTTCCAATCGTGGGGTTTTCGAGCAGTACTTC; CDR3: CASSNRGVFEQYF
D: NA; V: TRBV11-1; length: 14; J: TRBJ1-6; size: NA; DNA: TGTGCCAGCAGCTTCGTCAGAGATAATTCACCCCTCCACTTT; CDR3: CASSFVRDNSPLHF
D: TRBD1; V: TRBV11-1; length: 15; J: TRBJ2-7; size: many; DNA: TGTGCCAGCAGCATCTGGGACAGGGACCCCCACGAGCAGTACTTC; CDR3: CASSIWDRDPHEQYF
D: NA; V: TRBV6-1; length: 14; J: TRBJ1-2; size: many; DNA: TGTGCCAGCAGTGAAGGGACGGCTAACTATGGCTACACCTTC; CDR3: CASSEGTANYGYTF
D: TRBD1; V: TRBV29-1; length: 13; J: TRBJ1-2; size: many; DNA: TGCAGCGTTGGGGCGGGACAGGGTGGCGGCTACACCTTC; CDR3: CSVGAGQGGGYTF
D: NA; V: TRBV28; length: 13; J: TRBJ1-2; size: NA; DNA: TGTGCCAGCAGTTCTACGGACCACTATGGCTACACCTTC; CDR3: CASSSTDHYGYTF
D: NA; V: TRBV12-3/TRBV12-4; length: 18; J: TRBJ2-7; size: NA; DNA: TGTGCCAGCAGCCGTCGGGGTGAGCAGTCCTTCGGGGCCTACGAGCAGTACTTC; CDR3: CASSRRGEQSFGAYEQYF
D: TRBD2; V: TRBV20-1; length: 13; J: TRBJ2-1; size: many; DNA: TGCAGTGCTAGGGGGCCTAGCGGGAATGAGCAGTTCTTC; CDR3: CSARGPSGNEQFF
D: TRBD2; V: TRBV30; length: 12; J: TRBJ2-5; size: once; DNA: TGTGCCTGGGGGACTAGCATGGGGACCCAGTACTTC; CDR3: CAWGTSMGTQYF
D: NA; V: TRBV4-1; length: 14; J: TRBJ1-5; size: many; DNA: TGCGCCAGCAGCCAAGTAGTTAGCAATCAGCCCCAGCATTTT; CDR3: CASSQVVSNQPQHF
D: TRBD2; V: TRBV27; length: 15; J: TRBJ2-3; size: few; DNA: TGTGCCAGCAGTTTACTAGCGGGGGGCACAGATACGCAGTATTTT; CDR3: CASSLLAGGTDTQYF
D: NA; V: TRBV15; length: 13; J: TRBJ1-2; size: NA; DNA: TGTGCCACCAGCAGAGCAACCGGGGATGGCTACACCTTC; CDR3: CATSRATGDGYTF
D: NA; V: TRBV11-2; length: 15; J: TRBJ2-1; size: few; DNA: TGTGCCAGCAGCCCAGCAGGCCAAAGTAGGTATGAGCAGTTCTTC; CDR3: CASSPAGQSRYEQFF
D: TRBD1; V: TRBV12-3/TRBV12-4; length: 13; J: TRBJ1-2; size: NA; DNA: TGTGCCAGCAGGGACAGGGGAGGCTACGGCTACACCTTC; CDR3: CASRDRGGYGYTF
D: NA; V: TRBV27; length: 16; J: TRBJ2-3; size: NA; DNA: TGTGCCAGCAGTCCGGCTGGCAGGGGACGCACAGATACGCAGTATTTT; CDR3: CASSPAGRGRTDTQYF
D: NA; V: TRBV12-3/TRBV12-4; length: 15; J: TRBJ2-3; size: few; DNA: TGTGCCACCACCCTGGGTTTCGCTAGCACAGATACGCAGTATTTT; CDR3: CATTLGFASTDTQYF
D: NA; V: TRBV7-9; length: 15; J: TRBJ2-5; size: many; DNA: TGTGCCAGCAGCCCCGGATTCGGGTTAAAAGAGACCCAGTACTTC; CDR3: CASSPGFGLKETQYF